Presented here are 20 T cell receptor beta chains from one specimen sequenced in a study of response to subunit inactivated influenza vaccine. TCRdb analysed the RT-PCR reads with MiXCR anew, one entry per CDR3 protein. The table has about 570,000 distinct CDR3 sequences, 12% seen once. Specimen: PBMCs from blood, collected on the day of vaccination. Every receptor here comes from a man aged 50 to 60 who received an inactivated influenza vaccine.

This clonotype has more than one count but fewer than ten. CDR3: CASGQGDPEKLFF. Here the CDR3 DNA reads TGTGCCAGCGGACAGGGCGATCCTGAAAAACTGTTTTTT. The chain has TRBV12-3 or TRBV12-4 and TRBJ1-4, with 8 positions matching TRBD1. V shed 8 bases and J 7 bases; nucleotides not matched to a gene: 6. This CDR3 comprises 13 residues.

This clonotype was picked up a small number of times. This sequence joins TRBV7-8 and TRBJ2-1, with 11 nucleotides matching TRBD2. The CDR3 extends over 17 amino acids. V dropped 1 base and J dropped 6; count of bases not matched to a gene: 8. The germline V gene has CDR1 SGHVS and CDR2 FQNEAQ. CDR3 nucleotide sequence: TGTGCCAGCAGCTTAGTTCCTAGCGGGGGGCGAGCCAATGAGCAGTTCTTC. Protein sequence: CASSLVPSGGRANEQFF.

This clonotype has just a few counts. The chain joins TRBV25-1 to TRBJ2-4; D remains unclear. CDR3 length: 12 amino acids. Germline values: CDR1 MGHDK, CDR2 SYGVNS. V lost 7 bases and J lost 9, with 13 bases in between. Written as DNA, the CDR3 is TGTGCCAGCATAGGCTTCTCAGGCATTCAGTACTTC. Translation gives CASIGFSGIQYF. The complete variable domain, with remaining parts taken from reference TRBV25-1 and TRBJ2-4, reads EADIYQTPRYLVIGTGKKITLECSQTMGHDKMYWYQQDPGMELHLIHYSYGVNSTEKGDLSSESTVSRIRTEHFPLTLESARPSHTSQYLCASIGFSGIQYFGAGTRLSVL.

A few counts support this clonotype. The rearrangement joins TRBV28 to TRBJ2-3; D ambiguous. V gave up 5 bases and J gave up 0 bases, with 9 bases separating them. The CDR3 is 14 amino acids. Germline CDR1 is MDHEN and CDR2 is SYDVKM. The CDR3 DNA reads as TGTGCCAGCAGTACCCCCTCTAGCACAGATACGCAGTATTTT. Its protein product is CASSTPSSTDTQYF.

This clonotype was seen a few times. The chain combines TRBV29-1 with TRBJ2-5, with D perhaps TRBD2 (6 bases). The CDR3 length is 14 residues. V was trimmed by 4 bases and J by 5 bases, leaving 17 bases between them. Germline CDR1 SQVTM, CDR2 ANQGSEA. CDR3 in amino acids: CSVARGAGGETQYF. The CDR3 nucleotides are TGCAGCGTTGCGCGCGGGGCAGGTGGGGAGACCCAGTACTTC.

The chain has TRBV28 and TRBJ1-1, with 9 bases lining up with TRBD1. J lost 3 bases, V lost 3 bases, and 8 bases had no gene match. Germline V CDR1 and CDR2: MDHEN, SYDVKM. The CDR3 has 16 residues. CDR3 protein: CASSLGTGMRDTEAFF. In DNA, the CDR3 is TGTGCCAGCAGTTTGGGGACAGGGATGAGAGACACTGAAGCTTTCTTT.

This clonotype appeared a few times. This chain connects TRBV5-6 to TRBJ2-3; D unresolved. Trimming took off 1 base at V and 4 bases at J, with 7 bases between the two ends. Germline loops: CDR1 SGHDT, CDR2 YYEEEE. This CDR3 spans 13 amino acids. The chain's CDR3 is CASSLTVPDTQYF. In nucleotides, the CDR3 is TGTGCCAGCAGCTTGACGGTCCCAGATACGCAGTATTTT.

The chain recombines TRBV12-3 or TRBV12-4 with TRBJ1-3; D gene uncertain. CDR3 length: 16 residues. Between the trimmed V and J ends, which lost 4 bases and 0 bases, there was a span of 13 bases. The CDR3 sequence: CASSSRRYRSGNTIYF. The CDR3 bases are TGTGCCAGCAGTTCTCGCAGATACCGCTCTGGAAACACCATATATTTT.

The chain recombines TRBV20-1 with TRBJ2-3; TRBD2 agrees at 10 bases. This CDR3 region has 13 residues. The germline V gene encodes CDR1 DFQATT and CDR2 SNEGSKA (reference sequence). V lost 7 bases to trimming and J lost 6 bases; unmatched junction nucleotides: 7. This CDR3 reads CSGSGGALDTQYF. For the CDR3, the DNA is TGCAGTGGGAGCGGGGGGGCCTTGGATACGCAGTATTTT.

In its sample, this clonotype was seen many times. This chain links TRBV4-3 with TRBJ2-7, with D possibly called TRBD1 or TRBD2 (5 bases each). Germline CDR1 LGHNA, CDR2 YSLEER. Trimming shortened V by 0 bases and J by 3 bases, and 18 bases separated the two germline ends. CDR3 length: 17 residues. The CDR3 sequence: CASSQDPRGRGGYEQYF. DNA for the CDR3: TGCGCCAGCAGCCAAGATCCGAGGGGTCGGGGTGGCTACGAGCAGTACTTC.

This clonotype was seen only a few times. This chain joins TRBV30 and TRBJ2-1, with D hard to call. Germline-derived CDR1 and CDR2 are GTSNPN and SVGIG (reference sequence). V was pared by 2 bases and J by 0 bases, with 11 bases between. The CDR3 contains 15 residues. The CDR3 DNA is TGTGCCTGGAGTCAGTCAGCCAGCTCCTACAATGAGCAGTTCTTC. It specifies CAWSQSASSYNEQFF.

This clonotype was counted once. This chain joins TRBV24-1 and TRBJ2-2; D assignment may be TRBD1 or TRBD2 (5 bases each). Trimming left V 2 bases short and J 2 bases short, with 8 bases between. The CDR3 has 15 residues. Germline CDR1 KGHDR, CDR2 SFDVKD. The CDR3 is CATSDWDPNTGELFF. In nucleotides, the CDR3 is TGTGCCACCAGTGATTGGGACCCAAACACCGGGGAGCTGTTTTTT.

CDR3: CSAWDLRGTDTQYF. In nucleotides, the CDR3 is TGCAGTGCTTGGGATCTCAGGGGAACAGATACGCAGTATTTT. The chain has TRBV20-1 and TRBJ2-3, with a weak D call TRBD1 (6 bases). CDR1 is DFQATT and CDR2 is SNEGSKA in the germline V gene (reference sequence). V was shortened by 5 bases and J by 3 bases, with 15 bases between the two germline ends. CDR3 length equals 14 residues.

This clonotype has just a few counts. The chain uses TRBV4-2 and TRBJ2-1, with unresolved D. The CDR3 has 13 amino acids. Germline CDR1 is LGHNA and CDR2 is YNFKEQ. Trimming left V 0 bases short and J 8 bases short, with 8 bases between. DNA of the CDR3: TGTGCCAGCAGCCAAGATACTGCCGATGAGCAGTTCTTC. Protein product: CASSQDTADEQFF.

This clonotype was counted ten times or more. V and J are TRBV27 and TRBJ1-6; 7 bases match TRBD1. The CDR3 sequence is 15 residues long. Germline V gene lookup returns CDR1 MNHEY and CDR2 SMNVEV (reference sequence). J gave up 6 bases and V 3 bases, and 5 bases lay outside the gene matches. The CDR3 bases are TGTGCCAGCAGTTTTAGACAGGGATTTAATTCACCCCTCCACTTT. This encodes CASSFRQGFNSPLHF.

The rearrangement joins TRBV7-2 to TRBJ2-1; 11 nucleotides line up with TRBD2. Germline CDR1 reads SGHTA; CDR2 reads FQGNSA. The CDR3 consists of 15 residues. The V and J ends lost 5 bases and 7 bases, in that order; junction bases with no gene match: 7. The chain's CDR3 is CASSPSSGRRNEQFF. The CDR3 coding sequence is TGTGCCAGCAGCCCCTCTAGCGGGAGGCGTAATGAGCAGTTCTTC.

CDR3 DNA: TGTGCCAGCAGCCAGGGGTCCCACCGGGGTACGCAGTATTTT. Its protein is CASSQGSHRGTQYF. The rearrangement links TRBV3-1 to TRBJ2-3, with TRBD2 as a possible D gene (5 bases). V was cut by 3 bases and J by 8 bases, with 15 bases left in between. The CDR3 is 14 residues long. CDR1 and CDR2 (germline): LGHDT, YNNKEL (reference sequence).

The genes are TRBV18 and TRBJ2-7; possibly TRBD1 for D (7 bases). The CDR3 covers 14 residues. Trimming pared 3 bases from V and 4 bases from J, leaving 13 bases between. Germline lookup yields CDR1 KGHSH and CDR2 LQKENI. This CDR3 reads CASSPQGGHYEQYF. The CDR3 coding sequence is TGTGCCAGCTCACCCCAGGGGGGTCATTACGAGCAGTACTTC.

J is TRBJ2-1 and V is TRBV6-1; D is possibly TRBD1 (6 bases). The ends were cut back, 7 bases at V and 2 bases at J, with 15 bases in the middle. The germline CDR1 and CDR2 sequences are MNHNS and SASEGT. This CDR3 has 15 residues. Written as DNA, the CDR3 is TGTGCCAGCACCAACAACAGGGAGACCTACAATGAGCAGTTCTTC. This encodes CASTNNRETYNEQFF.

The rearrangement uses TRBV9 and TRBJ2-7; D is ambiguous. Germline V CDR1 and CDR2: SGDLS, YYNGEE. The CDR3 runs to 14 residues. V was pared by 0 bases and J by 2 bases, with 9 bases between. The CDR3 sequence: CASSVGGSPYEQYF. The CDR3 bases are TGTGCCAGCAGCGTAGGTGGAAGTCCCTACGAGCAGTACTTC.